This TCR beta chain was recorded in a study of memory CD8 T cells in hepatitis C reinfection. On the study more broadly: HCV reinfection meant a positive HCV RNA test after two negative tests at least 60 days apart. Between 3 and 8 weeks after reinfection detection, peak samples were drawn.

Stated time point: peak reinfection, 3 to 8 weeks after reinfection detection. No in vitro expansion preceded TCR sequencing of the sorted cells. Control naive CD8 T cells came from a couple of donors at all three reinfection time points. Concerning this clone itself: Its target is unknown.

Study conclusions and caveats: About 5 donors were too few for definitive public clonotype conclusions.

CDR1 is MNHEY, CDR2 SVGAGI, per germline. This CDR3 comprises 15 residues. The V and J ends lost 6 bases and 1 base respectively, with 15 bases between them. Assay used: immunoSEQ multiplex PCR; TCRdb lists only in-frame clones, some missing. The table lists more than 35,000 clones, 85% to 90% of them singletons. The sequencing sample was made of naive CD8+ T cells sorted from blood. The rearrangement joins TRBV6-5 to TRBJ1-1, with D hard to call. This TCR derives from a man aged 18 to 29 with hepatitis C virus infection. The CDR3 reads CASRPWATANTEAFF. CDR3 sequence (DNA): TGTGCCAGCAGACCCTGGGCGACGGCGAACACTGAAGCTTTCTTT.